What follows is one TCR beta chain and its context. Its antigen remains unknown. Trimming shortened V by 3 bases and J by 7 bases, and 6 bases separated the two germline ends. The CDR3 consists of 12 residues. Germline V gene data show CDR1 as LNHDA and CDR2 as SQIVND (reference sequence). This record comes from a study of T cells in Graves' hyperthyroidism and ophthalmopathy. Study-wide results and caveats: Stable hyperthyroidism was told apart from ophthalmopathy by a model built on 13 V-J features. The majority of expanded thyroid clonotypes above 0.001 also appeared in blood.

What was amplified from RNA transcripts were TCR beta CDR3 regions. The study used the HTBI primer set for a first-round RT-PCR of the TCR CDR3. TCRdb used MiXCR to reprocess the multiplex PCR reads, holding one entry per CDR3 protein. Among some 560,000 distinct CDR3 sequences listed, 11% to 15% were seen once. The clonotype comes from a woman in her thirties or forties with Graves' hyperthyroidism. The chain combines TRBV19 with TRBJ2-2; D unclear. Sequenced: blood. DNA of the CDR3: TGTGCCAGTAGTATTAATGGCGGGGAGCTGTTTTTT. Translation: CASSINGGELFF.